This T cell receptor beta chain derives from a study of response to subunit inactivated influenza vaccine. Study-wide results and caveats: Researchers suggested that each seasonal influenza vaccination recruits few new T cells.

Points on this clonotype: The target antigen is unknown.

Trimming took 8 bases from V and 4 from J; bases not matched to a gene: 7. Germline values: CDR1 ENHRY, CDR2 SYGVKD. This CDR3 has 14 residues. TCRdb re-called the RT-PCR reads through MiXCR, storing one row per CDR3 protein. The repertoire holds roughly 570,000 distinct CDR3 sequences, with approximately 12% as singletons. Sequences were derived from PBMCs from blood, sampled about 40 days after vaccination. The chain links TRBV10-3 to TRBJ2-3; TRBD2 aligns across 9 bases. This clonotype originated in a man in his fifties who received an inactivated influenza vaccine. The CDR3 reads CAIGASGNPDTQYF. The CDR3 nucleotides are TGTGCCATCGGGGCTAGCGGGAACCCAGATACGCAGTATTTT.